This T cell receptor (beta chain) was recorded in a study of T cell responses to AZD1222 COVID-19 vaccine. The CDR3 runs to 15 residues. V lost 4 bases and J 0 bases, leaving 9 bases between the germline ends. Germline-derived CDR1 and CDR2 are MNHEY and SMNVEV (reference sequence). The assay was immunoSEQ multiplex PCR, and TCRdb's table has in-frame clones only and misses some. The sample lists over 65,000 clones, roughly 86% seen once, with 6.9% in the top ten. The input for sequencing was peripheral blood, taken 28 days after the second AZD1222 dose. The clonotype originates from an adult who received the AZD1222 COVID-19 vaccine. This rearrangement joins TRBV27 to TRBJ1-4; possibly TRBD1 for D (6 bases). The CDR3 here is CASSSGDPTNEKLFF. In DNA form, the CDR3 reads TGTGCCAGCAGTTCAGGGGATCCAACTAATGAAAAACTGTTTTTT. The full variable domain, in which reference TRBV27 and TRBJ1-4 provide the parts outside the CDR3, is EAQVTQNPRYLITVTGKKLTVTCSQNMNHEYMSWYRQDPGLGLRQIYYSMNVEVTDKGDVPEGYKVSRKEKRNFPLILESPSPNQTSLYFCASSSGDPTNEKLFFGSGTQLSVL.